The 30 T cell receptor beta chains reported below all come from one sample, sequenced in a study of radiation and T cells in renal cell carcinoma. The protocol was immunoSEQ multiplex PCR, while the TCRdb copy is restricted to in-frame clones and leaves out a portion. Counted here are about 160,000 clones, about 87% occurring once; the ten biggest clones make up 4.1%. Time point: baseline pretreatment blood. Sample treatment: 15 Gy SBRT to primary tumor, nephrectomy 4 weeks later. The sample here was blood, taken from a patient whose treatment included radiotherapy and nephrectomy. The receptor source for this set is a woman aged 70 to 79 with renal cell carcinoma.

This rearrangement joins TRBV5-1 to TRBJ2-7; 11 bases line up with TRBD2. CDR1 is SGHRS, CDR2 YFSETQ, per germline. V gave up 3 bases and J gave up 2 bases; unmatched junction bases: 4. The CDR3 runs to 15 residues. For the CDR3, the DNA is TGCGCCAGCAGCTCCCCGGGACTAGCGGCCTACGAGCAGTACTTC. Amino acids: CASSSPGLAAYEQYF.

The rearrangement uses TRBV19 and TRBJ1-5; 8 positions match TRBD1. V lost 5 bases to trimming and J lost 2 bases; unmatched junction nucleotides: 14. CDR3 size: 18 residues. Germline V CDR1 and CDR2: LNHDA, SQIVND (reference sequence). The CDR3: CASSSWTGQRVGNQPQHF. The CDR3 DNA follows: TGTGCCAGTAGTTCTTGGACAGGGCAGAGGGTGGGCAATCAGCCCCAGCATTTT.

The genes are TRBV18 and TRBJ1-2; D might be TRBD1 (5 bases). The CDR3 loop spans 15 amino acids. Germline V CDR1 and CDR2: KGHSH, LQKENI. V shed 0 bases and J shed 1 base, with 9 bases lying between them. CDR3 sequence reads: CASSPPQGGNYGYTF. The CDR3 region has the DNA TGTGCCAGCTCACCACCGCAGGGAGGTAACTATGGCTACACCTTC.

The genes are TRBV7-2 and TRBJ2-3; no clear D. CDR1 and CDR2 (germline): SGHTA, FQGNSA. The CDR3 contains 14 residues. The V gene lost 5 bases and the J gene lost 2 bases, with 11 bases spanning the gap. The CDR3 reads CASSNNGFTDTQYF. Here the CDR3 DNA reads TGTGCCAGCAGCAATAACGGGTTCACAGATACGCAGTATTTT.

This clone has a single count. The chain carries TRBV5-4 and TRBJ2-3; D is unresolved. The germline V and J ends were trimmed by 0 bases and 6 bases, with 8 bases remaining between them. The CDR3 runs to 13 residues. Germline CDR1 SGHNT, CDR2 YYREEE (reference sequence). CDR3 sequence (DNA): TGTGCCAGCAGCTTGGCCGGGCGGGATACGCAGTATTTT. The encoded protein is CASSLAGRDTQYF. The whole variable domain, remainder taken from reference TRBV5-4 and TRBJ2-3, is ETGVTQSPTHLIKTRGQQVTLRCSSQSGHNTVSWYQQALGQGPQFIFQYYREEENGRGNFPPRFSGLQFPNYSSELNVNALELDDSALYLCASSLAGRDTQYFGPGTRLTVL.

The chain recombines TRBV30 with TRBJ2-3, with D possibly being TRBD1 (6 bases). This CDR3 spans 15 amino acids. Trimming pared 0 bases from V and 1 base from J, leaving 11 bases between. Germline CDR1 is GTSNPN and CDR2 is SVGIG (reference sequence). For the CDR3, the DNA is TGTGCCTGGAGTGTATTCCAGGGGCGCACAGATACGCAGTATTTT. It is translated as CAWSVFQGRTDTQYF. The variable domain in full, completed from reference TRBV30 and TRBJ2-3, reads SQTIHQWPATLVQPVGSPLSLECTVEGTSNPNLYWYRQAAGRGLQLLFYSVGIGQISSEVPQNLSASRPQDRQFILSSKKLLLSDSGFYLCAWSVFQGRTDTQYFGPGTRLTVL.

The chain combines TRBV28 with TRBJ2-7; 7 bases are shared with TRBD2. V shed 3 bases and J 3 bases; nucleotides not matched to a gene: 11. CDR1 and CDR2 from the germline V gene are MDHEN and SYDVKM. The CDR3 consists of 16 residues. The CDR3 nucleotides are TGTGCCAGCAGTTTTTCAGCGGGACCAGCTCTCTACGAGCAGTACTTC. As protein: CASSFSAGPALYEQYF.

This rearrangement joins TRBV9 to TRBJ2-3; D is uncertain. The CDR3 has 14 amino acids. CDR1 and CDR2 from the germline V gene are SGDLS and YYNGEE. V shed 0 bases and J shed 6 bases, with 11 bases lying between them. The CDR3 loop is CASSVGPKGDTQYF. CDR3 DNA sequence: TGTGCCAGCAGCGTAGGGCCGAAAGGCGATACGCAGTATTTT.

The CDR3 loop reads CASSYRGGSSYNEQFF. CDR3 bases: TGTGCCAGCAGTTACCGGGGGGGGAGCTCCTACAATGAGCAGTTCTTC. This chain connects TRBV6-6 to TRBJ2-1; 8 bases align to TRBD2. Unmatched junction bases numbered 3, after V lost 2 bases and J lost 0 bases. Germline lookup yields CDR1 MNHNY and CDR2 SVGAGI (reference sequence). The CDR3 totals 16 residues.

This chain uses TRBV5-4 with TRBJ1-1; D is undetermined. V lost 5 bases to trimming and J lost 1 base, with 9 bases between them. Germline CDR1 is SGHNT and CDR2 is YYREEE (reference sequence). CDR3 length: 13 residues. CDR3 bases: TGTGCCAGCAGTCAGCGGGGGAACACTGAAGCTTTCTTT. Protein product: CASSQRGNTEAFF.

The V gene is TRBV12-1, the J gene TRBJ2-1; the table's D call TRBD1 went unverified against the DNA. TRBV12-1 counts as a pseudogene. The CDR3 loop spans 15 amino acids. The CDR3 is CASSSPGQGRNEQFF. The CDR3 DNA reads TGTGCCAGCAGCTCTCCGGGACAGGGGCGTAATGAGCAGTTCTTC.

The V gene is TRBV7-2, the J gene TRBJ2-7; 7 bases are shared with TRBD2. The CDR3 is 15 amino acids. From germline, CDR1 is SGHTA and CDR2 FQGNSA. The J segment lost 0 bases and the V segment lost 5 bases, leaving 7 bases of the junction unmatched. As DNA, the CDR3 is TGTGCCAGCAGCCCCCTAGCGGCTAGCTCCTACGAGCAGTACTTC. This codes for CASSPLAASSYEQYF. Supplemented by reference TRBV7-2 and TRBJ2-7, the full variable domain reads GAGVSQSPSNKVTEKGKDVELRCDPISGHTALYWYRQSLGQGLEFLIYFQGNSAPDKSGLPSDRFSAERTGGSVSTLTIQRTQQEDSAVYLCASSPLAASSYEQYFGPGTRLTVT.

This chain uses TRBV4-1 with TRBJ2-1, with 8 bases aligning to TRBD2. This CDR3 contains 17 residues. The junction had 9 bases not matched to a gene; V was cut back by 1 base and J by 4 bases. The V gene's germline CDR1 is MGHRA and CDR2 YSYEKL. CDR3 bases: TGCGCCAGCAGCCAAGGGGGCGCGGGGGGATTTTACAATGAGCAGTTCTTC. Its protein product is CASSQGGAGGFYNEQFF.

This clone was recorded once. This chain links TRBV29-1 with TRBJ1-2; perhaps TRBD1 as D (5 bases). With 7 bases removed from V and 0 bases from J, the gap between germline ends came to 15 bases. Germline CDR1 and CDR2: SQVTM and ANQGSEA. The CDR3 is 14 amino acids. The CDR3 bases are TGCAGCGCTGCGGGACCCCGATCTAACTATGGCTACACCTTC. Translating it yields CSAAGPRSNYGYTF. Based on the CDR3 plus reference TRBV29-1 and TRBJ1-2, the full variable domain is SAVISQKPSRDICQRGTSLTIQCQVDSQVTMMFWYRQQPGQSLTLIATANQGSEATYESGFVIDKFPISRPNLTFSTLTVSNMSPEDSSIYLCSAAGPRSNYGYTFGSGTRLTVV.

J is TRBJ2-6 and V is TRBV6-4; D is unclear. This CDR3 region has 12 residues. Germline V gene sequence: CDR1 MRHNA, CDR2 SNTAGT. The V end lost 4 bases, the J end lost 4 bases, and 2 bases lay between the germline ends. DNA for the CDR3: TGTGCCAGCAGTGGGGGGGCCAACGTCCTGACTTTC. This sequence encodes CASSGGANVLTF.

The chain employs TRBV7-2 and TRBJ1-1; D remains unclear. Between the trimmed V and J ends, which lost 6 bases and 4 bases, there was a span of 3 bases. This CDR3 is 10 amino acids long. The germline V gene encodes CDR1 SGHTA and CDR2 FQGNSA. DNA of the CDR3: TGTGCCAGCAGGCGCACTGAAGCTTTCTTT. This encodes CASRRTEAFF.

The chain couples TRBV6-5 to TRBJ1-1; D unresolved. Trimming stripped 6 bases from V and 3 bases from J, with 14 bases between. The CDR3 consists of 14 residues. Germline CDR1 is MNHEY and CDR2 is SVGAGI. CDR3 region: CASSPRSLHTEAFF. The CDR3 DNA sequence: TGTGCCAGCAGCCCCCGGTCACTTCACACTGAAGCTTTCTTT.

CDR3 DNA sequence: TGTGCCAGCAGCAAATACCCGACAGGGCCCGAGAACACTGAAGCTTTCTTT. Translation gives CASSKYPTGPENTEAFF. This rearrangement joins TRBV21-1 to TRBJ1-1; the D call in the table, TRBD1, was not verified against the DNA. TRBV21-1 is an annotated pseudogene. The CDR3 is 17 amino acids.

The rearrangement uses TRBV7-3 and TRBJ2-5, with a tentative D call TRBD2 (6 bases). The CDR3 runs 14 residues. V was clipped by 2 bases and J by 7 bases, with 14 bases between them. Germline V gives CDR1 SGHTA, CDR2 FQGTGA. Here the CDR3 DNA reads TGTGCCAGCAGCTTAGGGGGGAGAAGCGGGACCCAGTACTTC. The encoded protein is CASSLGGRSGTQYF.

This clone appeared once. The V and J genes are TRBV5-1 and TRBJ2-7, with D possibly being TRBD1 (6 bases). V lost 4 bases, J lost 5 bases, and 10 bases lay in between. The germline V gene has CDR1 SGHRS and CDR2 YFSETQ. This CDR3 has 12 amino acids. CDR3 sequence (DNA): TGCGCCAGCAGCCAACAGGGCAACGAGCAGTACTTC. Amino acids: CASSQQGNEQYF.

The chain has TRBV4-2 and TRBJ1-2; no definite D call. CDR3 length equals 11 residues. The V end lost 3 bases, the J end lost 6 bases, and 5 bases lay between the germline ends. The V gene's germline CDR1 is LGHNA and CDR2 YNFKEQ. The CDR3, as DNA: TGTGCCAGCAGCCACCGGGATGGCTACACCTTC. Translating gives CASSHRDGYTF.

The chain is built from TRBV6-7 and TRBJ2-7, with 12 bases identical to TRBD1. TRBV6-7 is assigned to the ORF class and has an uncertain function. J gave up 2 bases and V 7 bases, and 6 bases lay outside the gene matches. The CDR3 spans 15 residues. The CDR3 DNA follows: TGTGCCAGCACTGGGGGACAGGGGGCCCCCTACGAGCAGTACTTC. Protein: CASTGGQGAPYEQYF.

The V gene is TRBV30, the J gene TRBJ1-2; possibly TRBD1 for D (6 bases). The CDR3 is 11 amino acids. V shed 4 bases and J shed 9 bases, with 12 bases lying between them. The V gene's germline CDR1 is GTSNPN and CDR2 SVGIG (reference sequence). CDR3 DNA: TGTGCCTGGACCGGTAGGGGGAGCTACACCTTC. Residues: CAWTGRGSYTF.

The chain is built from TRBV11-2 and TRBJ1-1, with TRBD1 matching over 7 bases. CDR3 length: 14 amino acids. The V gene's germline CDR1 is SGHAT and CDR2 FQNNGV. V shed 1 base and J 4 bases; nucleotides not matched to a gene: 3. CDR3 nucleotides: TGTGCCAGCAGCTTAGCCAGGGGGTTCACTGAAGCTTTCTTT. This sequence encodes CASSLARGFTEAFF. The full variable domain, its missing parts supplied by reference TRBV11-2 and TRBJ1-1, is EAGVAQSPRYKIIEKRQSVAFWCNPISGHATLYWYQQILGQGPKLLIQFQNNGVVDDSQLPKDRFSAERLKGVDSTLKIQPAKLEDSAVYLCASSLARGFTEAFFGQGTRLTVV.

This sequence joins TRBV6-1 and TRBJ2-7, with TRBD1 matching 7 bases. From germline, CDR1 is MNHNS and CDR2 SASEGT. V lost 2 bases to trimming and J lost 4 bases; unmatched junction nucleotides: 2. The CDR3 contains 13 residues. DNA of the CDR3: TGTGCCAGCAGTGAAAACAGGGGTTACGAGCAGTACTTC. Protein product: CASSENRGYEQYF.

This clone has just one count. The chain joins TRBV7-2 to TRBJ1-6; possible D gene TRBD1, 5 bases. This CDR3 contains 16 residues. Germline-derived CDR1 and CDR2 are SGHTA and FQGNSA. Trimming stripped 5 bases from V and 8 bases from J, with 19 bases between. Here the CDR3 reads CASSQDQNRRYSPLHF. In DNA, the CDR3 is TGTGCCAGCAGCCAAGATCAAAACAGGAGATATTCACCCCTCCACTTT.

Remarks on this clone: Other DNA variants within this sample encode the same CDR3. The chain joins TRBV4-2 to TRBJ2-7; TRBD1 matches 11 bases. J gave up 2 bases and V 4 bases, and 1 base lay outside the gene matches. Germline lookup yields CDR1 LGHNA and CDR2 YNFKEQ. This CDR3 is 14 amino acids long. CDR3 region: CASSRDRGTYEQYF. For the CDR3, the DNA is TGTGCCAGCAGCCGGGACAGGGGGACCTACGAGCAGTACTTC.

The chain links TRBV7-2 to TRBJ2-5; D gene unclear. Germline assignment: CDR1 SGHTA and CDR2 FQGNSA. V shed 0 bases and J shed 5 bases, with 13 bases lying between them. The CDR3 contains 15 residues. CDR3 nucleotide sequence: TGTGCCAGCAGCTTAGCGGTAGGCAAAGTGGAGACCCAGTACTTC. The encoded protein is CASSLAVGKVETQYF.

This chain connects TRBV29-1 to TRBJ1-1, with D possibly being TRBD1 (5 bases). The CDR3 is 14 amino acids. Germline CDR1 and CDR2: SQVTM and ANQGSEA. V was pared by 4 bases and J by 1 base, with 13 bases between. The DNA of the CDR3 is TGCAGCGTTGTACCCCGGGACTCGAACACTGAAGCTTTCTTT. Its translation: CSVVPRDSNTEAFF.

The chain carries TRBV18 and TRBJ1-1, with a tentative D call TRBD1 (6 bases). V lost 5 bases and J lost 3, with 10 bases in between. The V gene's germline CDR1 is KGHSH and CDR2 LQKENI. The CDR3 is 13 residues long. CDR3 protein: CASSVRTDTEAFF. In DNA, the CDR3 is TGTGCCAGCTCAGTGAGGACAGACACTGAAGCTTTCTTT.